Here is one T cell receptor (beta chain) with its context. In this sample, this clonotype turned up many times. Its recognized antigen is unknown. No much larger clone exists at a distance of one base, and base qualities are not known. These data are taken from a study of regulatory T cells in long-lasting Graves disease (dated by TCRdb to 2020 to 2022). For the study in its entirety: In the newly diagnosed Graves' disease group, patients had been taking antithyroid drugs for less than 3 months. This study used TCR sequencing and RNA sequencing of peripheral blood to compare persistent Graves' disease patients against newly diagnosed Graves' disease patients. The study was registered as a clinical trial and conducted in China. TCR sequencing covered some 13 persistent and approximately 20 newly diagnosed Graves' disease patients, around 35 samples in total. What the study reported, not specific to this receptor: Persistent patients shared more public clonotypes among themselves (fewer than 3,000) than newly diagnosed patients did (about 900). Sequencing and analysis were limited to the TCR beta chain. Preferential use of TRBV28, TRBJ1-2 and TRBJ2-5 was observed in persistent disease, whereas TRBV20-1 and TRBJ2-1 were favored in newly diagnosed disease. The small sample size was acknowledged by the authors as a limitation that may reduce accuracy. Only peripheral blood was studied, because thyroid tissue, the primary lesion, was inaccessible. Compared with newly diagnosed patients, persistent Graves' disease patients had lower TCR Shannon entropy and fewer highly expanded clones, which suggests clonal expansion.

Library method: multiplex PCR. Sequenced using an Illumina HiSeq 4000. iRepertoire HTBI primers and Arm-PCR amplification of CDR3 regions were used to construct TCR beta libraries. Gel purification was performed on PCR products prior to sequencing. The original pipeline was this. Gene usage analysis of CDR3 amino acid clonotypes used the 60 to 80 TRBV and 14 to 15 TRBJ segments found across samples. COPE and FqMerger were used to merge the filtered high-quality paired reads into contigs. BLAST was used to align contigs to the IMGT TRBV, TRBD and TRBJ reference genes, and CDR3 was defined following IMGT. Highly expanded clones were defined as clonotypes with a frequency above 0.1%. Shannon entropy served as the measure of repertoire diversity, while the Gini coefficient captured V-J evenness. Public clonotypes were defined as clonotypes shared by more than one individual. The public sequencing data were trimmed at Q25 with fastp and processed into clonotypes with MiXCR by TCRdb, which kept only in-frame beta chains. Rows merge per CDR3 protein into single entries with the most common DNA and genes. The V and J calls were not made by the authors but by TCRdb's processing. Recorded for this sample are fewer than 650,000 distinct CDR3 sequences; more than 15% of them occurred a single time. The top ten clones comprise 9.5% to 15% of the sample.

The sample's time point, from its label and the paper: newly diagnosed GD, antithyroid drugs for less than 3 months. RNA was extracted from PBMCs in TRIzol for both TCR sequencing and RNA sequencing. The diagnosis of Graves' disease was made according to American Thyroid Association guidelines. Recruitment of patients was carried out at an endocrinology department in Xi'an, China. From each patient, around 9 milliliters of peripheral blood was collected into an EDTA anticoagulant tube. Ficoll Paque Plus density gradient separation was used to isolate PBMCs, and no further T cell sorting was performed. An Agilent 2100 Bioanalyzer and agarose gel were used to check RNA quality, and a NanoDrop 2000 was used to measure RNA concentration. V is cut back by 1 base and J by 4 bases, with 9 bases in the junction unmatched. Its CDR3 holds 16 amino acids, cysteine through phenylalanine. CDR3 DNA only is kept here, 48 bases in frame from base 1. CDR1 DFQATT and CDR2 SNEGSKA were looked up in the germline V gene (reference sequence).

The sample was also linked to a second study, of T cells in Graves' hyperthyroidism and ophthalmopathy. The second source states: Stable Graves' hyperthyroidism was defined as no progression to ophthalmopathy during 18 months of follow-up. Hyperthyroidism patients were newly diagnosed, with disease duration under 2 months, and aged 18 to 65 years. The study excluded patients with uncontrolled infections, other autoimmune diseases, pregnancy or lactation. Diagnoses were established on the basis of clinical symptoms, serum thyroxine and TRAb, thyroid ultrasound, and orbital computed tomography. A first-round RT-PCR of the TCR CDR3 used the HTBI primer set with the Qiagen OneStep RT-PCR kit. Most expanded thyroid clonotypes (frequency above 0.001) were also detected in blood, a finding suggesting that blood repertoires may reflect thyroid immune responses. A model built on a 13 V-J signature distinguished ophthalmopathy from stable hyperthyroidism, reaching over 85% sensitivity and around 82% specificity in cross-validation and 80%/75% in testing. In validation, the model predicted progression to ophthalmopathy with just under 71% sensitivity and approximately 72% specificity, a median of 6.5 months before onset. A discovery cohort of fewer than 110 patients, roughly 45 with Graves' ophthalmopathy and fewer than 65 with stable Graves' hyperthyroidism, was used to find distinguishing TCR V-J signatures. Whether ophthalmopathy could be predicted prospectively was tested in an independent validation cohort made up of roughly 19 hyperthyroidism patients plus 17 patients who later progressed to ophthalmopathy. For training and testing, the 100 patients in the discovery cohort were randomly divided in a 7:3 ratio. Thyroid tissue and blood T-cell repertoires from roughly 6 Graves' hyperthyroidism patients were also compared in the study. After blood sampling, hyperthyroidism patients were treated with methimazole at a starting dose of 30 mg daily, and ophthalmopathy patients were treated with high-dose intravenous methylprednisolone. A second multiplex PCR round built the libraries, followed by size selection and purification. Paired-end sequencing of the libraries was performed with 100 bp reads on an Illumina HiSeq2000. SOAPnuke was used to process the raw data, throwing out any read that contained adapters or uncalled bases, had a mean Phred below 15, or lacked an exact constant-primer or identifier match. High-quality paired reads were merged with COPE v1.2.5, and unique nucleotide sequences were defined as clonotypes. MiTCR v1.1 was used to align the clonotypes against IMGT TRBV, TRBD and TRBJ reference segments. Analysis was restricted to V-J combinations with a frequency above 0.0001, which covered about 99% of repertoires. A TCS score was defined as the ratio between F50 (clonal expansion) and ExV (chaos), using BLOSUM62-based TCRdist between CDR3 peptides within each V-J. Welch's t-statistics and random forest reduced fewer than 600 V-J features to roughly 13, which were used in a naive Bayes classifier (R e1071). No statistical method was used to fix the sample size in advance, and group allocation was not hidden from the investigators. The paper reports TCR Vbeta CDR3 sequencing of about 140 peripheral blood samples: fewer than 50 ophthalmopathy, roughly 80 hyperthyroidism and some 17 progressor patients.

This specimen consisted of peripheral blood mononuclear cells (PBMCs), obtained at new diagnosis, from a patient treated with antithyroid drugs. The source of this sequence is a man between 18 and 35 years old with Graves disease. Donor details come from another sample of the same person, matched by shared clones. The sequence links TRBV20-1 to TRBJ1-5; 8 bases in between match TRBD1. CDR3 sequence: CSARAGGTGINQPQHF. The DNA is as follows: TGCAGTGCTAGAGCCGGAGGGACAGGTATAAATCAGCCCCAGCATTTT.